This TCR beta chain was sequenced for a study of blood T cell repertoires in COVID-19. In the study overall: COVID-19 samples from acute and convalescent phases originated in the United States, Italy and Spain.

In germline, CDR1 is SGHRS, CDR2 YFSETQ. This CDR3 has 13 amino acids. Trimming pared 0 bases from V and 4 bases from J, leaving 7 bases between. Authors' data handling: Nucleated cell number was recorded as an estimate derived from reference gene primer amplification. The assay was immunoSEQ multiplex PCR, and TCRdb's table has in-frame clones only and misses some. V and J calls and clone size are copied from that table; D and trimming were computed from the DNA. The sample lists approximately 200,000 clones; about 86% were seen once. Input material: peripheral blood. This chain connects TRBV5-1 to TRBJ1-2; no clear D. The origin of this receptor is a woman younger than 45 who had recovered from COVID-19. The DNA of the CDR3 is TGCGCCAGCAGCTTGGACAGTTCCTATGGCTACACCTTC. As protein: CASSLDSSYGYTF.